Listed here is a single T cell receptor beta chain. V lost 3 bases and J 4 bases, leaving 12 bases between the germline ends. CDR1 and CDR2 from the germline V gene are MNHNS and SASEGT. The CDR3 has 14 amino acids. This entry is derived from a study of shared clonotypes between healthy human individuals. Caucasian adults residing in Nashville, Tennessee made up all the donors. Assay execution took place at the deep level. Generated by immunoSEQ multiplex PCR, the TCRdb table keeps only in-frame clones and is missing some. Among about 1 million clones listed, 75% to 85% were seen once. The rearrangement joins TRBV6-1 to TRBJ2-5, with D uncertain. This TCR came from a man aged 18 to 29 in good health. Some clones in this sample may be carry-over from other donors' samples. Sequencing was performed on memory CD4+ T cells from PBMCs. The subset is: CD45RA-negative fraction. The CDR3 is CASSDAVTGETQYF. The CDR3 coding sequence is TGTGCCAGCAGTGATGCCGTAACTGGAGAGACCCAGTACTTC.